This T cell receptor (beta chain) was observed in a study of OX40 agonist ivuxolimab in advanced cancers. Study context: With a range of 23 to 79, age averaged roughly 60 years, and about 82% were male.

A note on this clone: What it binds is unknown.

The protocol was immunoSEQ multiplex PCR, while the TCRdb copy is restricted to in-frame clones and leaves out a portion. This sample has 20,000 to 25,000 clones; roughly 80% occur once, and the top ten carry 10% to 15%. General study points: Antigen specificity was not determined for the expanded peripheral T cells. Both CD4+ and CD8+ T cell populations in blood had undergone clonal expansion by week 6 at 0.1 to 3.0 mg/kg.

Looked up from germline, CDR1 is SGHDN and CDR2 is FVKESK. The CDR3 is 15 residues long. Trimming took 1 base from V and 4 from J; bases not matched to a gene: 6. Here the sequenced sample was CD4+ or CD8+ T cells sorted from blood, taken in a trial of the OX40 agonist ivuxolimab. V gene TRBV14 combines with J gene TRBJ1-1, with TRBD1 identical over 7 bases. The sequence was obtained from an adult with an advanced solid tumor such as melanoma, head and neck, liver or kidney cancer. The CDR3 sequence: CASSQARQGSTEAFF. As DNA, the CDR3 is TGTGCCAGCAGCCAAGCGAGACAGGGAAGCACTGAAGCTTTCTTT.